The next 26 T cell receptor beta chains were all read from a single sample in a study of immune evolution from preneoplasia to lung adenocarcinoma. Data came from immunoSEQ multiplex PCR; TCRdb stores just in-frame clones and leaves some out. The table includes some 10,000 clones, around 86% detected once. The source material was FFPE invasive lung adenocarcinoma tissue. The source of these receptors is a person aged 65 to 79 with invasive lung adenocarcinoma.

The V gene is TRBV9, the J gene TRBJ2-3; a possible D gene is TRBD1 (6 bases). The CDR3 sequence is 13 residues long. Trimming shortened V by 6 bases and J by 7 bases, and 15 bases separated the two germline ends. The V gene's germline CDR1 is SGDLS and CDR2 YYNGEE. Here the CDR3 DNA reads TGTGCCAGCAATCTGGGGGCTGGTTATACGCAGTATTTT. This sequence encodes CASNLGAGYTQYF.

This clone was observed a handful of times. V is TRBV6-6 and J is TRBJ1-5, with D unclear. This CDR3 has 13 residues. Germline V gene sequence: CDR1 MNHNY, CDR2 SVGAGI (reference sequence). The V gene lost 2 bases and the J gene lost 4 bases, with 6 bases spanning the gap. The CDR3 DNA reads as TGTGCCAGCAGTTACGTGGGGAATCAGCCCCAGCATTTT. It is translated as CASSYVGNQPQHF.

This clone was counted only a few times. The rearrangement links TRBV19 to TRBJ2-7, with 8 bases fitting TRBD2. This CDR3 has 15 amino acids. V gave up 3 bases and J gave up 5 bases; unmatched junction bases: 9. The germline V gene encodes CDR1 LNHDA and CDR2 SQIVND (reference sequence). CDR3 loop: CASSISGRDPDEQYF. The CDR3 DNA is TGTGCCAGTAGTATTTCCGGGAGGGATCCGGACGAGCAGTACTTC. Based on the CDR3 plus reference TRBV19 and TRBJ2-7, the full variable domain is DGGITQSPKYLFRKEGQNVTLSCEQNLNHDAMYWYRQDPGQGLRLIYYSQIVNDFQKGDIAEGYSVSREKKESFPLTVTSAQKNPTAFYLCASSISGRDPDEQYFGPGTRLTVT.

The chain is built from TRBV27 and TRBJ2-7, with 10 bases fitting TRBD1. J was trimmed by 6 bases and V by 4 bases; bases with no gene match: 6. Germline-derived CDR1 and CDR2 are MNHEY and SMNVEV (reference sequence). This CDR3 is built from 14 residues. DNA of the CDR3: TGTGCCAGCAGTTACTCGACAGGGGGCGGCGAGCAGTACTTC. Protein product: CASSYSTGGGEQYF.

The chain has TRBV30 and TRBJ2-2, with 9 nucleotides matching TRBD1. In germline, CDR1 is GTSNPN, CDR2 SVGIG (reference sequence). Trimming took 4 bases from V and 7 from J; bases not matched to a gene: 10. CDR3 length: 15 amino acids. CDR3 in amino acids: CAWTFRDRVLGELFF. In DNA, the CDR3 is TGTGCCTGGACATTCCGGGACAGGGTTCTCGGGGAGCTGTTTTTT.

The chain recombines TRBV6-1 with TRBJ2-7; D possibly corresponds to TRBD1 (6 bases). Germline CDR1 MNHNS, CDR2 SASEGT. This CDR3 is 13 amino acids long. V was trimmed by 7 bases and J by 0 bases, leaving 10 bases between them. CDR3 sequence: CASTTGYSYEQYF. The CDR3 DNA reads as TGTGCCAGCACCACAGGGTACTCCTACGAGCAGTACTTC.

This sequence joins TRBV7-9 and TRBJ2-3; D is undetermined. From germline, CDR1 is SEHNR and CDR2 FQNEAQ (reference sequence). This CDR3 comprises 12 residues. With 5 bases removed from V and 6 bases from J, the gap between germline ends came to 9 bases. CDR3 amino acids: CASSMVVDTQYF. The CDR3 DNA follows: TGTGCCAGCAGCATGGTGGTGGATACGCAGTATTTT.

The V and J genes are TRBV18 and TRBJ1-2; D is possibly TRBD1 (5 bases). This CDR3 has 15 amino acids. Germline lookup yields CDR1 KGHSH and CDR2 LQKENI. The V and J ends lost 3 bases and 5 bases respectively, with 16 bases between them. The chain's CDR3 is CASSPTHQGWYGYTF. The CDR3 DNA reads TGTGCCAGCTCACCGACGCACCAGGGTTGGTATGGCTACACCTTC.

The rearrangement uses TRBV5-4 and TRBJ2-1; D remains unclear. Germline V lookup: CDR1 SGHNT, CDR2 YYREEE (reference sequence). The CDR3 consists of 13 residues. V dropped 0 bases and J dropped 8 bases, with 9 bases sitting between them. Here the CDR3 DNA reads TGTGCCAGCAGCTTGGACCCTAGAGATGAGCAGTTCTTC. Protein: CASSLDPRDEQFF.

V and J are TRBV29-1 and TRBJ2-1; TRBD1 agrees at 7 bases. The V gene's germline CDR1 is SQVTM and CDR2 ANQGSEA. J was trimmed by 6 bases and V by 8 bases; bases with no gene match: 13. The CDR3 has 14 amino acids. The chain's CDR3 is CSFCRGQVRNEQFF. The CDR3 bases are TGCAGCTTTTGCCGAGGACAGGTTCGCAATGAGCAGTTCTTC.

CDR3 residues: CASSLRGQTYEQYF. In DNA form, the CDR3 reads TGTGCCAGCAGCCTCCGGGGACAGACCTACGAGCAGTACTTC. This chain joins TRBV7-8 and TRBJ2-7; 7 nucleotides match TRBD1. The CDR3 consists of 14 residues. Germline CDR1 and CDR2: SGHVS and FQNEAQ. Germline trimming cut 5 bases from V and 2 bases from J; bases unmatched to any gene: 6.

This chain connects TRBV30 to TRBJ1-1; no definite D call. The CDR3 sequence is 12 residues long. Trimming left V 2 bases short and J 5 bases short, with 9 bases between. Germline V gene sequence: CDR1 GTSNPN, CDR2 SVGIG (reference sequence). The CDR3 nucleotides are TGTGCCTGGAGTCAGAAGGGAACTGAAGCTTTCTTT. This translates into CAWSQKGTEAFF.

V usage is TRBV5-1 and J usage is TRBJ2-5; 8 bases match TRBD2. The V and J ends lost 3 bases and 2 bases, in that order; junction bases with no gene match: 3. The germline V gene has CDR1 SGHRS and CDR2 YFSETQ. The CDR3 is 14 amino acids. CDR3 sequence (DNA): TGCGCCAGCAGCTCGGGGGGGGGTCAAGAGACCCAGTACTTC. Amino acid sequence: CASSSGGGQETQYF. The complete variable domain, with remaining parts taken from reference TRBV5-1 and TRBJ2-5, reads KAGVTQTPRYLIKTRGQQVTLSCSPISGHRSVSWYQQTPGQGLQFLFEYFSETQRNKGNFPGRFSGRQFSNSRSEMNVSTLELGDSALYLCASSSGGGQETQYFGPGTRLLVL.

This clone was detected once. The gene calls are TRBV5-1 and TRBJ2-2; D ambiguous. The CDR3 extends over 16 amino acids. Between the trimmed V and J ends, which lost 1 base and 2 bases, there was a span of 12 bases. Germline values: CDR1 SGHRS, CDR2 YFSETQ. The CDR3 region is CASSLNVVANTGELFF. CDR3 DNA: TGCGCCAGCAGCTTGAACGTGGTAGCCAACACCGGGGAGCTGTTTTTT.

The chain couples TRBV20-1 to TRBJ2-7; possible D gene TRBD1, 6 bases. The CDR3 consists of 11 residues. The germline CDR1 and CDR2 sequences are DFQATT and SNEGSKA (reference sequence). Trimming removed 6 bases from V and 1 base from J, with 7 bases in between. The CDR3 DNA reads as TGCAGTGCAGGGGGATCCTACGAGCAGTACTTC. As protein: CSAGGSYEQYF.

Here the CDR3 reads CASSQALSSGQETQYF. In nucleotides, the CDR3 is TGTGCCAGCAGCCAAGCCTTATCTAGCGGACAAGAGACCCAGTACTTC. The genes are TRBV4-2 and TRBJ2-5, with 7 bases identical to TRBD2. The ends lost 1 base at V and 2 bases at J; junction bases unmatched: 7. Germline V CDR1 and CDR2: LGHNA, YNFKEQ. This CDR3 spans 16 amino acids.

This clone was detected only once. The chain couples TRBV5-4 to TRBJ2-3; 7 bases align to TRBD2. Germline V gene lookup returns CDR1 SGHNT and CDR2 YYREEE (reference sequence). CDR3 size: 17 residues. The V and J ends lost 4 bases and 0 bases, in that order; junction bases with no gene match: 11. The CDR3 is CASSPHLLAVSTDTQYF. The CDR3 DNA sequence: TGTGCCAGCAGCCCCCACCTTCTAGCGGTTAGCACAGATACGCAGTATTTT.

This clone turned up a few times. The J gene is TRBJ2-3, the V gene TRBV28, with 8 bases aligning to TRBD2. Per germline, CDR1 MDHEN and CDR2 SYDVKM. The trim removed 5 bases at V and 3 bases at J, leaving 7 bases unmatched. There are 15 residues in the CDR3. The CDR3 bases are TGTGCCAGCAGTCCCCCGGGGGGGCGTACAGATACGCAGTATTTT. This encodes CASSPPGGRTDTQYF.

The V gene is TRBV5-1, the J gene TRBJ2-1; D gene ambiguous. The CDR3 contains 13 residues. V lost 0 bases and J 6 bases, leaving 7 bases between the germline ends. CDR1 and CDR2 (germline): SGHRS, YFSETQ. The CDR3 DNA reads as TGCGCCAGCAGCTTGGATACCCTCAATGAGCAGTTCTTC. Residues: CASSLDTLNEQFF.

As for this clone: One junction end does not reproduce the germline sequence, and a read error may be involved. This chain uses TRBV18 with TRBJ2-5; 8 nucleotides line up with TRBD1. The V gene's germline CDR1 is KGHSH and CDR2 LQKENI. This CDR3 has 15 amino acids. In DNA form, the CDR3 reads TGTGCCAGCTCATCCGGGACAGGAGGGGGAGAGACCCAATACTTC. Translating it yields CASSSGTGGGETQYF. The complete variable domain, with remaining parts taken from reference TRBV18 and TRBJ2-5, reads NAGVMQNPRHLVRRRGQEARLRCSPMKGHSHVYWYRQLPEEGLKFMVYLQKENIIDESGMPKERFSAEFPKEGPSILRIQQVVRGDSAAYFCASSSGTGGGETQYFGPGTRLLVL.

The chain carries TRBV5-1 and TRBJ2-5, with 7 bases aligning to TRBD1. The germline V gene has CDR1 SGHRS and CDR2 YFSETQ. The CDR3 runs to 14 residues. Trimming at V came to 2 bases and at J to 4 bases, leaving 5 bases not matched to a gene. The DNA of the CDR3 is TGCGCCAGCAGCTTTGGGACAGATGCAGAGACCCAGTACTTC. This codes for CASSFGTDAETQYF.

The chain links TRBV6-5 to TRBJ1-1; D not certain. Trimming shortened V by 4 bases and J by 4 bases, and 10 bases separated the two germline ends. There are 13 residues in the CDR3. The germline gives CDR1 MNHEY, CDR2 SVGAGI. CDR3 DNA sequence: TGTGCCAGCAGTTCGGACGTTAGCACTGAAGCTTTCTTT. The encoded protein is CASSSDVSTEAFF.

The chain couples TRBV27 to TRBJ2-7; the D gene is possibly TRBD1 (6 bases). Trimming shortened V by 4 bases and J by 2 bases, and 12 bases separated the two germline ends. The CDR3 is made up of 14 amino acids. Germline values: CDR1 MNHEY, CDR2 SMNVEV (reference sequence). CDR3 nucleotide sequence: TGTGCCAGCAGTTCTACAGGGATTCCCTACGAGCAGTACTTC. Translation: CASSSTGIPYEQYF.

In DNA form, the CDR3 reads TGTGCCAGCAGTGAACGGAAAAACTATGGCTACACCTTC. It encodes CASSERKNYGYTF. V and J are TRBV6-1 and TRBJ1-2; no clear D gene. CDR3 size: 13 residues. CDR1 and CDR2 from the germline V gene are MNHNS and SASEGT. Between the trimmed V and J ends, which lost 2 bases and 2 bases, there was a span of 6 bases.

The chain uses TRBV29-1 and TRBJ2-1, with 8 bases identical to TRBD2. The CDR3 has 16 amino acids. Germline V lookup: CDR1 SQVTM, CDR2 ANQGSEA. The J segment lost 3 bases and the V segment lost 5 bases, leaving 12 bases of the junction unmatched. CDR3: CSVSLGSGNSYNEQFF. DNA for the CDR3: TGCAGCGTTTCCCTGGGTAGCGGGAATAGCTACAATGAGCAGTTCTTC.

The chain couples TRBV6-1 to TRBJ2-3; D could derive from TRBD1 or TRBD2 (5 bases each). The CDR3 loop spans 14 amino acids. Germline V gene data show CDR1 as MNHNS and CDR2 as SASEGT. V lost 7 bases and J lost 2, with 13 bases in between. CDR3 protein: CASKPGTHTDTQYF. CDR3 in DNA: TGTGCCAGCAAGCCCGGGACCCACACAGATACGCAGTATTTT.